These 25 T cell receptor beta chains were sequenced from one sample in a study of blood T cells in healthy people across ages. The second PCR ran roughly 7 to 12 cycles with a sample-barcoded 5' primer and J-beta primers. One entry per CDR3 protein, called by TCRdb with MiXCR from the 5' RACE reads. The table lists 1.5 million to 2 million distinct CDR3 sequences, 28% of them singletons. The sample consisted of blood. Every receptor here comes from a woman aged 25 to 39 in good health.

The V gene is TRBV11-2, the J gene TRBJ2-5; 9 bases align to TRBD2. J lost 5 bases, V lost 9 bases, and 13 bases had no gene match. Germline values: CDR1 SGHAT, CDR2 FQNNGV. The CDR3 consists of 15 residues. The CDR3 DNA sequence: TGTGCCAGTGGACGCTGGGCTAGCGGGAAGGAGACCCAGTACTTC. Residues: CASGRWASGKETQYF. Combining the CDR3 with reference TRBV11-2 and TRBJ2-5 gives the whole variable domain EAGVAQSPRYKIIEKRQSVAFWCNPISGHATLYWYQQILGQGPKLLIQFQNNGVVDDSQLPKDRFSAERLKGVDSTLKIQPAKLEDSAVYLCASGRWASGKETQYFGPGTRLLVL.

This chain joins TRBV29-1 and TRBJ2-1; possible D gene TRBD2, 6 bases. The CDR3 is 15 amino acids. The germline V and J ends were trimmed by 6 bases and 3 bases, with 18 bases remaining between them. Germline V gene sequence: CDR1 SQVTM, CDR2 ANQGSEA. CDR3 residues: CSVSSGADYYNEQFF. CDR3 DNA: TGCAGCGTCTCAAGTGGAGCGGACTACTACAATGAGCAGTTCTTC.

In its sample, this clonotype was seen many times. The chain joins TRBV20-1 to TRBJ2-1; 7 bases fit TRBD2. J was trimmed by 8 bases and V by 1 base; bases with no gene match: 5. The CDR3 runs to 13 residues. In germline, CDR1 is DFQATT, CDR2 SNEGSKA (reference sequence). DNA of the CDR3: TGCAGTGCTAGAGGCCCAGGGAGGGATGAGCAGTTCTTC. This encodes CSARGPGRDEQFF.

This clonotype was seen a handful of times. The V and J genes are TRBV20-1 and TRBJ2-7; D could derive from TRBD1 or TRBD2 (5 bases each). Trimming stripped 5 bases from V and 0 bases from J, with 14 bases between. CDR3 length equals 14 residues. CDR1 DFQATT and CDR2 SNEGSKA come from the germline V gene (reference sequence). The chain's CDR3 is CSASRDGFSYEQYF. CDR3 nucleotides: TGCAGTGCTTCCCGGGACGGTTTCTCCTACGAGCAGTACTTC.

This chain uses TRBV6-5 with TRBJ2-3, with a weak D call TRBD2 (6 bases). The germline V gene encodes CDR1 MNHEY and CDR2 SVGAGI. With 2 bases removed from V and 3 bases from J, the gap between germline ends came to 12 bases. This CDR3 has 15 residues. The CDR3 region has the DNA TGTGCCAGCAGTTACGGGATGGGGGGAACAGATACGCAGTATTTT. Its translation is CASSYGMGGTDTQYF.

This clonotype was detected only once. CDR3 sequence reads: CAWSGPHYGYTF. The CDR3, as DNA: TGTGCCTGGAGTGGTCCCCATTATGGCTACACCTTC. The chain recombines TRBV30 with TRBJ1-2; D ambiguous. The CDR3 contains 12 residues. V was clipped by 1 base and J by 5 bases, with 8 bases between them. Looked up from germline, CDR1 is GTSNPN and CDR2 is SVGIG (reference sequence).

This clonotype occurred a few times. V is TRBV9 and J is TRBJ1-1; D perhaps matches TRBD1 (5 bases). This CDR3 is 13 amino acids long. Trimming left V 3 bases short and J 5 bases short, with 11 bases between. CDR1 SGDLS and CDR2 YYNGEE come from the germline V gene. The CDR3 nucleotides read TGTGCCAGCAGCGACCCAGGGCGGACTGAAGCTTTCTTT. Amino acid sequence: CASSDPGRTEAFF.

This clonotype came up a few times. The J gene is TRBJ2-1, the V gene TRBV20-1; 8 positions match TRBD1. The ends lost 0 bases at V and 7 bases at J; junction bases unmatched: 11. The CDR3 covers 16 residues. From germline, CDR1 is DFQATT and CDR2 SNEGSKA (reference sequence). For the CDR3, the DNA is TGCAGTGCTAGAGATCAGGTCAGGGGGCGAGGTAATGAGCAGTTCTTC. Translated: CSARDQVRGRGNEQFF.

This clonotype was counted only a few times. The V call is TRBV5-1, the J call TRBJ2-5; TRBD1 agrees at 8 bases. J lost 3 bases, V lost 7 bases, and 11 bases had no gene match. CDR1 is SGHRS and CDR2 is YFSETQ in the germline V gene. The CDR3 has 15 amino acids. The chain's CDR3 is CASHETGAKEETQYF. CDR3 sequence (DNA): TGCGCCAGCCACGAGACAGGGGCGAAGGAAGAGACCCAGTACTTC.

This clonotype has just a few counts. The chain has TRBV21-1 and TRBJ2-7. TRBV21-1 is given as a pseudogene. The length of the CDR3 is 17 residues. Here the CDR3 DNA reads TGTGCCAGCAGCAAAAGGAGAGAGACACCGACCTCATACGAGCAGTACTTC. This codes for CASSKRRETPTSYEQYF.

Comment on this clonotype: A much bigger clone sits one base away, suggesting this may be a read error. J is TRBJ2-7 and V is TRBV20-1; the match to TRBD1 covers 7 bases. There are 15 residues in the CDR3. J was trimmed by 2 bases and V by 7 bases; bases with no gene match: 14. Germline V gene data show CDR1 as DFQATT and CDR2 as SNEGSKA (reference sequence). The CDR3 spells CSVGDSLPSAYEQYF. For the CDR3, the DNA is TGCAGTGTTGGGGACAGTCTTCCTTCTGCCTACGAGCAGTACTTC.

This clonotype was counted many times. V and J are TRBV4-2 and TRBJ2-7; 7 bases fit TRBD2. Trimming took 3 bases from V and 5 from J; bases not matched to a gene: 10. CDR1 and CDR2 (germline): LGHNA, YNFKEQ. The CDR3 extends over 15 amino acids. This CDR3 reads CASSQHRLAVNEQYF. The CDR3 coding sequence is TGTGCCAGCAGCCAGCACCGACTAGCAGTCAACGAGCAGTACTTC.

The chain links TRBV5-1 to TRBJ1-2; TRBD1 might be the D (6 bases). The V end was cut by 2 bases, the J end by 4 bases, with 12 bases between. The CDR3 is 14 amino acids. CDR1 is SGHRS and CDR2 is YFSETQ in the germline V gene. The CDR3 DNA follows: TGCGCCAGCAGCTTCAGACAGGACCCCTATGGCTACACCTTC. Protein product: CASSFRQDPYGYTF.

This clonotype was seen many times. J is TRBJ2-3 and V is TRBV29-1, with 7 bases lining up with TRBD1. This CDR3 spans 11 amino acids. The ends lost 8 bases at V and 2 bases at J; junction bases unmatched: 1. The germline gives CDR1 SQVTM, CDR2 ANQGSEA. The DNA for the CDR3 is TGCAGCCAGGGGGACACAGATACGCAGTATTTT. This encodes CSQGDTDTQYF.

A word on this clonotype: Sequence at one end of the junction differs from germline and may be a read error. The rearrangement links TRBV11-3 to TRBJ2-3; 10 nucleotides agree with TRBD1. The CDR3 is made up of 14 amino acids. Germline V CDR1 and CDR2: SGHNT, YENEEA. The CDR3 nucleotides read TGTGCCAGTAGCTCCACGGGACAGGGGGATACGCAGTATTTT. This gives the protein CASSSTGQGDTQYF.

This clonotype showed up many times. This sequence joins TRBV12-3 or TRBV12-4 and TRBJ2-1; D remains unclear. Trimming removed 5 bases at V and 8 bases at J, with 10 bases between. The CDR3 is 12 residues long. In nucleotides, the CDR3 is TGTGCCAGCAGTCTTTCTAGGGATGAGCAGTTCTTC. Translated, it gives CASSLSRDEQFF.

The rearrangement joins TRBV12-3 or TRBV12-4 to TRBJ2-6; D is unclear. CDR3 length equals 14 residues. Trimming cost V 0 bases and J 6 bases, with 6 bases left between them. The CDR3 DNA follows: TGTGCCAGCAGTTTAGCGCGGTCGGCCAACGTCCTGACTTTC. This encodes CASSLARSANVLTF.

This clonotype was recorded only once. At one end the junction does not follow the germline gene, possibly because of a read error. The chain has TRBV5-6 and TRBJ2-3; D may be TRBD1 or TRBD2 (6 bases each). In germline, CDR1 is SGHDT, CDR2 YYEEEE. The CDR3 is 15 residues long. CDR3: CASSFLGGGTDAQYF. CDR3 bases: TGTGCCAGCAGCTTTTTGGGGGGCGGAACAGATGCGCAGTATTTT.

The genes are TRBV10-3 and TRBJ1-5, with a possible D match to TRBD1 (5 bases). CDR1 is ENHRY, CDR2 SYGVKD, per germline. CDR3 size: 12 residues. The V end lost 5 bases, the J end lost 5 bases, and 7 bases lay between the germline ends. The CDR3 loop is CAISTRDQPQHF. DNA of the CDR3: TGTGCCATCAGTACCAGGGATCAGCCCCAGCATTTT.

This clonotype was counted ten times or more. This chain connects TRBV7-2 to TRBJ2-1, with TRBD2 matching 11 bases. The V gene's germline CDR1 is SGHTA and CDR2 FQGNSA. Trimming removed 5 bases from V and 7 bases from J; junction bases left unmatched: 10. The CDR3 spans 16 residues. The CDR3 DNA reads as TGTGCCAGCAGCCCCTGGGGCCTAGCGGGAGGAAATGAGCAGTTCTTC. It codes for CASSPWGLAGGNEQFF.

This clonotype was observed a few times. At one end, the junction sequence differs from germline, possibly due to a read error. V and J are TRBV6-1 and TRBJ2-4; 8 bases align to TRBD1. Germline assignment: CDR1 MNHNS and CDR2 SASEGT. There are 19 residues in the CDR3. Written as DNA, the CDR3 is TGTGCCGGCAGGGACCCGGACAGGGCTCTGCTGTGGGCCAAAAACATTCAGTACTTC. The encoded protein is CAGRDPDRALLWAKNIQYF.

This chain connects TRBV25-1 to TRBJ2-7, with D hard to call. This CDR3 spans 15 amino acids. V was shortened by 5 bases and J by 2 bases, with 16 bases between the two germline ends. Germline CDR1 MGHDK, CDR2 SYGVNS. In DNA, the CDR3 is TGTGCCAGCAGTCCAACTAACCGGGCCACCTACGAGCAGTACTTC. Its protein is CASSPTNRATYEQYF.

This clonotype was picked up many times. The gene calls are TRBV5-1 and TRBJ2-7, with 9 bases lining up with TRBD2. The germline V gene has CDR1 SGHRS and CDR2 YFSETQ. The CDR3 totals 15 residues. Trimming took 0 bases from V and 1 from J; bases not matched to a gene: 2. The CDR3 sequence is CASSLASGTSYEQYF. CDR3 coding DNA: TGCGCCAGCAGCTTGGCTAGCGGGACTTCCTACGAGCAGTACTTC.

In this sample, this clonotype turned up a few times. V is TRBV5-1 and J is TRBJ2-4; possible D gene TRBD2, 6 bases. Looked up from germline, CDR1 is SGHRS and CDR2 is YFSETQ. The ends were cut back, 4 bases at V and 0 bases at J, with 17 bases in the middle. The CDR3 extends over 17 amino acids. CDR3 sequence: CASSRREGGLAKNIQYF. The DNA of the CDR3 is TGCGCCAGCAGCCGGCGTGAGGGAGGCCTAGCCAAAAACATTCAGTACTTC. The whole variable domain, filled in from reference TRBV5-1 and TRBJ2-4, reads KAGVTQTPRYLIKTRGQQVTLSCSPISGHRSVSWYQQTPGQGLQFLFEYFSETQRNKGNFPGRFSGRQFSNSRSEMNVSTLELGDSALYLCASSRREGGLAKNIQYFGAGTRLSVL.

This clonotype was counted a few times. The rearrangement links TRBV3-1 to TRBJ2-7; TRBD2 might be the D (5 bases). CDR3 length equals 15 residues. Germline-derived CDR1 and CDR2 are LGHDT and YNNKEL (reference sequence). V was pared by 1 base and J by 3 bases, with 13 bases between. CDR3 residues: CASSQGASSLYEQYF. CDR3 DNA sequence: TGTGCCAGCAGCCAAGGGGCTAGCAGCCTCTACGAGCAGTACTTC.